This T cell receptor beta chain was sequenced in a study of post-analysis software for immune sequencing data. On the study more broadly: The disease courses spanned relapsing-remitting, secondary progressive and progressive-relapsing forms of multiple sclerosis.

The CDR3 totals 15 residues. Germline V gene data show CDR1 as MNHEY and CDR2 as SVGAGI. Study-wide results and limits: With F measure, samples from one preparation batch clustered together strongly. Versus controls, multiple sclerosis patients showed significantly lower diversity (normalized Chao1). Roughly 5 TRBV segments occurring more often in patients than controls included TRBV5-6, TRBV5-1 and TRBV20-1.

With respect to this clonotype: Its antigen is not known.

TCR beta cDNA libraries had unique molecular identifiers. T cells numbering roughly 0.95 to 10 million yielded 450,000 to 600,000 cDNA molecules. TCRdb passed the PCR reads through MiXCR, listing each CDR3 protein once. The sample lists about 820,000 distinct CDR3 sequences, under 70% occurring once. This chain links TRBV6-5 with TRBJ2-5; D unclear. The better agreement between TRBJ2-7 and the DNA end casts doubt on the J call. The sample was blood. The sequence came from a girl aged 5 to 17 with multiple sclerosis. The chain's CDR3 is CASSYRAQQYYEQYF. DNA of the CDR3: TGTGCCAGCAGTTACAGAGCTCAACAATACTACGAGCAGTACTTC.